This TCR beta chain stems from a study of OX40 agonist ivuxolimab in advanced cancers. The assay was immunoSEQ multiplex PCR, and TCRdb's table has in-frame clones only and misses some. Here the sample spans almost 70,000 clones, about 80% being singletons. V lost 5 bases and J 3 bases, leaving 13 bases between the germline ends. The CDR3 runs 14 residues. CDR1 is LNHDA and CDR2 is SQIVND in the germline V gene (reference sequence). The chain is built from TRBV19 and TRBJ1-2; a weak D match, TRBD1 (5 bases). This TCR came from an adult with an advanced solid tumor such as melanoma, head and neck, liver or kidney cancer. The sample was CD4+ or CD8+ T cells sorted from blood, taken in a trial of the OX40 agonist ivuxolimab. This chain's CDR3 is CASSPPQVHYGYTF. For the CDR3, the DNA is TGTGCCAGTAGTCCACCACAGGTCCACTATGGCTACACCTTC.